A single sample is the source of the 2 T cell receptor beta chains below, sequenced in a study of monozygotic twins with inflammatory bowel disease. TCRdb reanalyzed the 5' RACE reads and collapses them to one entry per CDR3 protein, without DNA. Its table lists about 380,000 distinct CDR3 sequences. Sequences were obtained from blood. The receptors shown here come from a human donor with ulcerative colitis or Crohn's disease, or a healthy co-twin of an affected twin (not recorded which).

The chain carries TRBV5-6 and TRBJ2-1. CDR3 length: 16 residues. Germline V CDR1 and CDR2: SGHDT, YYEEEE. The chain's CDR3 is CASSLGRQSSYNEQFF.

This chain joins TRBV7-7 and TRBJ2-3; TCRdb selects TRBD2, and the lack of DNA leaves this call unchecked. The CDR3 runs 15 residues. CDR1 SSHAT and CDR2 FNYEAQ come from the germline V gene (reference sequence). CDR3 sequence reads: CASSSTSGFTDTQYF.